This T cell receptor (beta chain) came from a study of blood T cell repertoires in COVID-19. As processed by the authors: Scientists estimated how many nucleated cells there were by amplifying reference gene primers. The data were produced by immunoSEQ multiplex PCR, yet TCRdb's version contains in-frame clones alone and is incomplete. That table supplies the V and J calls and clone size; D and trimming were determined from the DNA. The sample lists about 140,000 clones, about 82% occurring once. V lost 6 bases to trimming and J lost 0 bases, with 3 bases between them. Germline CDR1 and CDR2: SNHLY and FYNNEI. The CDR3 is 13 residues long.

The material sequenced was peripheral blood. The TCR originated in a woman aged 60-75 years with acute or convalescent COVID-19. The chain has TRBV2 and TRBJ1-6; D not resolved. This chain's CDR3 is CASRSSYNSPLHF. CDR3 DNA: TGTGCCAGCAGGAGCTCCTATAATTCACCCCTCCACTTT.